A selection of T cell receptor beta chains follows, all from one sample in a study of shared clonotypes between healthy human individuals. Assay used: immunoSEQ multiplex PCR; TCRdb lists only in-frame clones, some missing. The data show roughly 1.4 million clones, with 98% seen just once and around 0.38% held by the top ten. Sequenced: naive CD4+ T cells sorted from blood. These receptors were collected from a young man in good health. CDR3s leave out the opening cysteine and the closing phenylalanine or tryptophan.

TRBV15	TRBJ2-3	ATSRDPGGGTDTQY
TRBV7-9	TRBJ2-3	ASSIGRDSTDTQY
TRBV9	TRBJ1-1	ASSPRGGPTSSTEAF
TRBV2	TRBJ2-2	ASSEAGTGDTGELF
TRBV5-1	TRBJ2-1	ASSLEARGRLEQF
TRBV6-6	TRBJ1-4	ASSRSGSTNEKLF
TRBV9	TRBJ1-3	ASSEGGWGNTIY
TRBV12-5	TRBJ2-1	ASGFSDRSYNEQF
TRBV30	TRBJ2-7	AWDRRGVEQY
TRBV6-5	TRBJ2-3	ASSYLGGGNSDTQY
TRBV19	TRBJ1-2	ASKVGSENYGYT
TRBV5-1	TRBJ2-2	ASSLPSGSVTGELF
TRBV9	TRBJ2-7	ASSVEGREYDEQY
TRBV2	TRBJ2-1	ASNSWTSGSPNEQF
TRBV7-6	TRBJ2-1	ASSLGTLIAGLPYNEQF
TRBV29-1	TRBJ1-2	SVRWDRGNYGYT
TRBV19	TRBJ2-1	ASSPHRGDNEQF
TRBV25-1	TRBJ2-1	ASSELGGTGNNEQF
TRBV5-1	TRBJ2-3	ASSSRLAGDVTQY
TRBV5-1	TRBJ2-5	ASSLDPSGRALGETQY
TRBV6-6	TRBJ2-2	ASSSGTSWAGELF
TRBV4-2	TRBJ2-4	ASSQQLAGVAKNIQY
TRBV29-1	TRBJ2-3	SVNGISSTDTQY
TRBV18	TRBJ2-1	ASSPPRGQRRLGDEQF
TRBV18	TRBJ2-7	ASSPRSSYEQY
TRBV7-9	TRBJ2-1	ASSLLGVSASSYNEQF
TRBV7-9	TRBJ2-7	ASSLDFPGAGYEQY
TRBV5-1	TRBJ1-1	ASSTGTANTEAF
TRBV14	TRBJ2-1	ASSRRDRVAGGPLNEQF
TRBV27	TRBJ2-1	ASSLGGRAGNEQF
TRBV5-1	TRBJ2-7	ASKLEIHSRDRRYEQY
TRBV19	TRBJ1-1	ASSIKRSTEAF
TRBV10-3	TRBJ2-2	AISEPRQGGVSGELF
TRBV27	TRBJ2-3	ASSLGLYTDTQY
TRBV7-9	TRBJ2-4	ASSTGTSGSIVAKNIQY
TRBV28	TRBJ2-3	ASSSPSTDTQY
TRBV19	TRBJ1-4	ASRSNRGSEKLF
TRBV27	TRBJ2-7	ASSSRTSGRYEQY
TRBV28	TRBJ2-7	ATVPSVAGWGDEQY
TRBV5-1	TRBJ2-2	ASSLVNRGRTGELF